A single sample is the source of the 8 T cell receptor beta chains below, sequenced in a study of Graves' ophthalmopathy and Graves' hyperthyroidism. RNA transcripts provided the template for amplifying TCR beta CDR3 regions. RT-PCR in the first round used HTBI primers; a second-round multiplex PCR followed. TCRdb re-called the multiplex PCR reads with MiXCR, one entry per CDR3 protein. This sample has under 800,000 distinct CDR3 sequences, with 22% found just once. Sequenced material: peripheral blood. The receptors derive from a woman aged 18-35 years with stable Graves' hyperthyroidism. Some clones in this sample may be carry-over from other donors' samples.

This clonotype has ten or more counts. The chain recombines TRBV6-2 or TRBV6-3 with TRBJ2-7; 7 positions agree with TRBD1. This CDR3 has 14 amino acids. V lost 6 bases and J lost 3; bases outside the gene matches: 8. Germline V CDR1 and CDR2: MNHEY, SVGEGT. CDR3 DNA: TGTGCCAGCAGCCAACCCGACAGGGACTACGAGCAGTACTTC. This codes for CASSQPDRDYEQYF.

The chain carries TRBV20-1 and TRBJ2-7; 9 nucleotides match TRBD1. The V and J ends lost 0 bases and 6 bases, in that order; junction bases with no gene match: 15. This CDR3 is built from 17 residues. Looked up from germline, CDR1 is DFQATT and CDR2 is SNEGSKA (reference sequence). CDR3 protein: CSARDWRGGQGFSEQYF. CDR3 nucleotides: TGCAGTGCTAGAGATTGGAGGGGGGGACAGGGTTTCTCCGAGCAGTACTTC.

At least ten counts were recorded for this clonotype. This chain links TRBV12-3 or TRBV12-4 with TRBJ2-7; D might be TRBD1 (6 bases). CDR3 size: 14 residues. Trimming stripped 3 bases from V and 9 bases from J, with 18 bases between. The CDR3 nucleotides read TGTGCCAGCAGTTTCGGACAGAAACGCGACGGGCAGTACTTC. Encoded protein: CASSFGQKRDGQYF.

This clonotype has a count of ten or more. The chain recombines TRBV20-1 with TRBJ1-6; no clear D gene. The CDR3 length is 14 residues. Per the germline V gene, CDR1 is DFQATT and CDR2 is SNEGSKA (reference sequence). Trimming took 6 bases from V and 4 from J, leaving 13 bases between them. CDR3 residues: CSARTDEYNSPLHF. CDR3 coding DNA: TGCAGTGCAAGAACGGACGAATATAATTCACCCCTCCACTTT.

Ten or more counts support this clonotype. The V call is TRBV27, the J call TRBJ1-1; TRBD1 might be the D (6 bases). V shed 3 bases and J shed 4 bases, with 12 bases lying between them. The CDR3 has 14 residues. In germline, CDR1 is MNHEY, CDR2 SMNVEV (reference sequence). The CDR3 sequence: CASSFAGHLTEAFF. The CDR3 region has the DNA TGTGCCAGCAGTTTTGCGGGACACCTCACTGAAGCTTTCTTT.

This clonotype was detected ten times or more. The chain joins TRBV7-9 to TRBJ1-1; 7 bases agree with TRBD1. This CDR3 is 14 amino acids long. V shed 3 bases and J 2 bases; nucleotides not matched to a gene: 3. Germline V CDR1 and CDR2: SEHNR, FQNEAQ (reference sequence). CDR3 in amino acids: CASSFPGGNTEAFF. The CDR3 region has the DNA TGTGCCAGCAGCTTTCCAGGGGGAAACACTGAAGCTTTCTTT.

This clonotype was observed at least ten times. The chain couples TRBV19 to TRBJ1-2; tentatively, D is TRBD1 (5 bases). CDR1 and CDR2 (germline): LNHDA, SQIVND (reference sequence). The CDR3 length is 15 residues. V was pared by 3 bases and J by 7 bases, with 18 bases between. As DNA, the CDR3 is TGTGCCAGTAGTATGTCGGGGGAAAGGTTGCGTGGCTACACCTTC. Protein sequence: CASSMSGERLRGYTF.

At least ten counts were recorded for this clonotype. The genes are TRBV2 and TRBJ2-3, with TRBD2 matching over 12 bases. The CDR3 runs 16 residues. In germline, CDR1 is SNHLY, CDR2 FYNNEI. Trimming removed 3 bases from V and 2 bases from J; junction bases left unmatched: 3. The CDR3 nucleotides are TGTGCCAGCAGTGAGCTAGCGGGGGGGCACACAGATACGCAGTATTTT. Its translation: CASSELAGGHTDTQYF.